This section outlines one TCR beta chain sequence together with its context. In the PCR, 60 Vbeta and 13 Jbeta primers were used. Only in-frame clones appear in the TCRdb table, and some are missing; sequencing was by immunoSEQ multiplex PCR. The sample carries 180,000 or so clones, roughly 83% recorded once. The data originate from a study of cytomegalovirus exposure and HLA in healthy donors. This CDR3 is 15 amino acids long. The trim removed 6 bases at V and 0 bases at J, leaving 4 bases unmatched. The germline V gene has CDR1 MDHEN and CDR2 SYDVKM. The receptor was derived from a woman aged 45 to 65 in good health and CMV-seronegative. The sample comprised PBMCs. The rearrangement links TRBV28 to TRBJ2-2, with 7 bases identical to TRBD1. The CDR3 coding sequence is TGTGCCAGCAGCCCCGGGACAGCGAACACCGGGGAGCTGTTTTTT. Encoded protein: CASSPGTANTGELFF.